A single sample gave rise to the 17 T cell receptor beta chains below, sequenced in a study of blood T cell repertoires in COVID-19. The method was immunoSEQ multiplex PCR; TCRdb's version includes in-frame clones alone and lacks a portion of them. Of approximately 350,000 clones in the sample, roughly 87% were seen once. Sequenced sample: PBMCs or T cells enriched from blood (not recorded which). These TCRs come from a woman between 50 and 59 years old who had recovered from COVID-19.

The V call is TRBV24-1, the J call TRBJ1-2; 10 bases align to TRBD1. Germline V CDR1 and CDR2: KGHDR, SFDVKD. The CDR3 covers 13 residues. V was clipped by 4 bases and J by 7 bases; unmatched bases: 2. The CDR3 DNA reads as TGTGCCACCAGTGAAGGGACAGGGGTTGGCTACACCTTC. Residues: CATSEGTGVGYTF.

The chain carries TRBV5-6 and TRBJ1-5; the D is unclear. The length of the CDR3 is 12 residues. V gave up 0 bases and J gave up 9 bases, with 7 bases separating them. The germline V gene encodes CDR1 SGHDT and CDR2 YYEEEE. CDR3 residues: CASSLGPGPQHF. CDR3 nucleotide sequence: TGTGCCAGCAGCTTGGGTCCGGGGCCCCAGCATTTT. The variable domain in full, with the rest retrieved from reference TRBV5-6 and TRBJ1-5, is DAGVTQSPTHLIKTRGQQVTLRCSPKSGHDTVSWYQQALGQGPQFIFQYYEEEERQRGNFPDRFSGHQFPNYSSELNVNALLLGDSALYLCASSLGPGPQHFGDGTRLSIL.

The chain joins TRBV27 to TRBJ1-2; tentative D call: TRBD1 (5 bases). The CDR3 covers 13 residues. In germline, CDR1 is MNHEY, CDR2 SMNVEV (reference sequence). Trimming took 5 bases from V and 5 from J, leaving 12 bases between them. CDR3 sequence (DNA): TGTGCCAGCAGTCCGCGAGGACATTATGGCTACACCTTC. This codes for CASSPRGHYGYTF.

This clone came up once. The V gene is TRBV23-1, the J gene TRBJ2-7; possible D gene TRBD2, 6 bases. TRBV23-1 is an ORF, and what it does is uncertain. The CDR3 sequence is 18 residues long. The V end lost 2 bases, the J end lost 1 base, and 21 bases lay between the germline ends. CDR3 sequence: CASSQRSNREIASYEQYF. DNA for the CDR3: TGCGCCAGCAGTCAACGTTCTAACCGGGAGATAGCGTCCTACGAGCAGTACTTC.

This chain links TRBV28 with TRBJ2-5, with 9 bases matching TRBD1. The germline V gene has CDR1 MDHEN and CDR2 SYDVKM. The junction had 8 bases not matched to a gene; V was cut back by 4 bases and J by 5 bases. The CDR3 runs to 15 residues. The chain's CDR3 is CASSSGQGRRETQYF. Written as DNA, the CDR3 is TGTGCCAGCAGTTCGGGACAGGGCCGGCGGGAGACCCAGTACTTC.

The chain uses TRBV13 and TRBJ2-2; D ambiguous. The CDR3 consists of 16 residues. The V gene's germline CDR1 is PRHDT and CDR2 FYEKMQ (reference sequence). V was shortened by 1 base and J by 3 bases, with 12 bases between the two germline ends. The CDR3 DNA reads as TGTGCCAGCAGCTTAGTCACATATCGGGACACCGGGGAGCTGTTTTTT. This gives the protein CASSLVTYRDTGELFF. Supplemented by reference TRBV13 and TRBJ2-2, the full variable domain reads AAGVIQSPRHLIKEKRETATLKCYPIPRHDTVYWYQQGPGQDPQFLISFYEKMQSDKGSIPDRFSAQQFSDYHSELNMSSLELGDSALYFCASSLVTYRDTGELFFGEGSRLTVL.

The CDR3, as DNA: TGTGCCAGCAGCCCGGGACAGATAAACACTGAAGCTTTCTTT. It encodes CASSPGQINTEAFF. J is TRBJ1-1 and V is TRBV7-8; TRBD1 agrees at 7 bases. Trimming cost V 5 bases and J 2 bases; bases outside gene matches: 5. This CDR3 comprises 14 residues. CDR1 is SGHVS, CDR2 FQNEAQ, per germline.

V usage is TRBV30 and J usage is TRBJ1-6; no clear D. This CDR3 contains 11 residues. The ends were cut back, 4 bases at V and 7 bases at J, with 5 bases in the middle. The germline V gene encodes CDR1 GTSNPN and CDR2 SVGIG (reference sequence). The CDR3 DNA reads as TGTGCCTGGACGTCGAATTCACCCCTCCACTTT. Amino acid sequence: CAWTSNSPLHF. Using reference TRBV30 and TRBJ1-6 for the parts outside the CDR3, the full variable domain is SQTIHQWPATLVQPVGSPLSLECTVEGTSNPNLYWYRQAAGRGLQLLFYSVGIGQISSEVPQNLSASRPQDRQFILSSKKLLLSDSGFYLCAWTSNSPLHFGNGTRLTVT.

The chain is built from TRBV4-2 and TRBJ2-7; tentative D call: TRBD1 (6 bases). This CDR3 comprises 16 residues. Germline V gives CDR1 LGHNA, CDR2 YNFKEQ. V lost 0 bases, J lost 0 bases, and 12 bases lay in between. CDR3 sequence: CASSQEGDRYSYEQYF. The CDR3 DNA reads TGTGCCAGCAGCCAAGAAGGAGACAGGTACTCCTACGAGCAGTACTTC.

This clone is a singleton in its sample. This sequence joins TRBV5-4 and TRBJ2-7; 9 nucleotides match TRBD1. The V gene's germline CDR1 is SGHNT and CDR2 YYREEE (reference sequence). The V segment lost 4 bases and the J segment 1 base; nucleotides outside the gene matches: 6. CDR3 length equals 15 residues. The chain's CDR3 is CASSETGTGSYEQYF. CDR3 bases: TGTGCCAGCAGCGAAACCGGGACAGGGTCCTACGAGCAGTACTTC.

This sequence joins TRBV2 and TRBJ1-4; D perhaps matches TRBD1 (6 bases). V lost 9 bases, J lost 4 bases, and 18 bases lay in between. The CDR3 has 15 amino acids. Germline lookup yields CDR1 SNHLY and CDR2 FYNNEI. DNA for the CDR3: TGTGCCAGTCAAATAGGGGGAATGAATAATGAAAAACTGTTTTTT. This gives the protein CASQIGGMNNEKLFF.

This clone was detected once. The V gene is TRBV5-1, the J gene TRBJ1-2; D gene ambiguous. Trimming removed 3 bases from V and 5 bases from J, with 14 bases in between. CDR1 and CDR2 from the germline V gene are SGHRS and YFSETQ. This CDR3 has 14 amino acids. CDR3 sequence: CASSSVVGRYGYTF. The CDR3 coding sequence is TGCGCCAGCAGCTCGGTTGTGGGGAGGTATGGCTACACCTTC.

The rearrangement links TRBV7-6 to TRBJ2-5, with 8 bases lining up with TRBD2. V lost 2 bases and J lost 2; bases outside the gene matches: 1. CDR1 SGHVS and CDR2 FNYEAQ come from the germline V gene. The CDR3 spans 14 residues. The CDR3 reads CASSLLAGQETQYF. Written as DNA, the CDR3 is TGTGCCAGCAGCTTACTAGCGGGTCAAGAGACCCAGTACTTC.

About this clone itself: A junction end diverges from the germline sequence, so it may reflect a read error. This chain uses TRBV28 with TRBJ2-2, with 11 bases fitting TRBD1. CDR1 and CDR2 (germline): MDHEN, SYDVKM. The CDR3 runs 16 residues. In DNA form, the CDR3 reads TGTGCCAGCAGTGAGGGACAGGGGGGCCCTTACGGGAAGCTGTTTTTT. Its protein product is CASSEGQGGPYGKLFF.

The rearrangement links TRBV4-2 to TRBJ1-2, with unresolved D. The V and J ends lost 0 bases and 4 bases respectively, with 12 bases between them. The germline gives CDR1 LGHNA, CDR2 YNFKEQ. This CDR3 contains 15 residues. CDR3 DNA: TGTGCCAGCAGCCAAGATCTTACAGTCACCTATGGCTACACCTTC. Translated, it gives CASSQDLTVTYGYTF.

J is TRBJ1-1 and V is TRBV7-8; no clear D. Trimming took 5 bases from V and 3 from J, leaving 16 bases between them. The CDR3 is 15 amino acids. CDR1 and CDR2 from the germline V gene are SGHVS and FQNEAQ. In DNA form, the CDR3 reads TGTGCCAGCAGCCGTCGGGTCCAGAGTGACACTGAAGCTTTCTTT. Translating it yields CASSRRVQSDTEAFF.

This clone turned up a few times. The chain combines TRBV7-6 with TRBJ1-4; the D is unclear. CDR1 and CDR2 from the germline V gene are SGHVS and FNYEAQ. The CDR3 length is 15 residues. V lost 1 base to trimming and J lost 2 bases, with 8 bases between them. The CDR3, as DNA: TGTGCCAGCAGCTTAGGGGCAGCTACTAATGAAAAACTGTTTTTT. Protein sequence: CASSLGAATNEKLFF.